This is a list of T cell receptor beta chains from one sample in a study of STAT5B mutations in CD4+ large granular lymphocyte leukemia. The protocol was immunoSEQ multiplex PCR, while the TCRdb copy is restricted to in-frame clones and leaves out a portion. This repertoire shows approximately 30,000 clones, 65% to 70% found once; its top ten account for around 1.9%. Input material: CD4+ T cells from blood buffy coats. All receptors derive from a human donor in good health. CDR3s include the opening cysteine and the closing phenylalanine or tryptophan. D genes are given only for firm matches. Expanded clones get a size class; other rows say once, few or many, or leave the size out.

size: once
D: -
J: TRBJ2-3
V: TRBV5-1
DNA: TGCGCCAGCAGCTTGGGGCTAGCAACAGATACGCAGTATTTT
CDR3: CASSLGLATDTQYF

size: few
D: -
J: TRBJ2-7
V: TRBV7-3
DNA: TGTGCCAGCAGCCTCAAGCCCCAAGACGAGCAGTACTTC
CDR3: CASSLKPQDEQYF

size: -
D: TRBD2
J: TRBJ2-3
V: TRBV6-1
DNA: TGTGCCGGAAGAGCGGGGGGGAGCACAGATACGCAGTATTTT
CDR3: CAGRAGGSTDTQYF

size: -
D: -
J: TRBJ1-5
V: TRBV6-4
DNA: TGTGCCAGCAGTCCCGAAATTAATCAGCCCCAGCATTTT
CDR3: CASSPEINQPQHF

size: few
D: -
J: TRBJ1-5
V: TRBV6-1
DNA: TGTGCCAGCAGTGAAAACCCCCTCGGGAGCAATCAGCCCCAGCATTTT
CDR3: CASSENPLGSNQPQHF

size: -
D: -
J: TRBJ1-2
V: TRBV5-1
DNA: TGCGCCAGCAGCCCCCCGGCAAACTATGGCTACACCTTC
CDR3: CASSPPANYGYTF

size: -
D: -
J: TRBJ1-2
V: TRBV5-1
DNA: TGCGCCAGCAGCTTGGGGCCCCGCAGACACCGAGCCTATGGCTACACCTTC
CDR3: CASSLGPRRHRAYGYTF

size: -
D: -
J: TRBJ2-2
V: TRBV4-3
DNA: TGCGCCAGCAGCCAAGATTTGGGAAACACCGGGGAGCTGTTTTTT
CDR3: CASSQDLGNTGELFF

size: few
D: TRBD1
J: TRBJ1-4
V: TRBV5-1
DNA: TGCGCCAGCAGCTCCACCGGGACAGGGGGCGAAAAACTGTTTTTT
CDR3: CASSSTGTGGEKLFF

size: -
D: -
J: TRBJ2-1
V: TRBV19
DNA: TGTGCCAGCGGAGGGAATGAGCAGTTCTTC
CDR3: CASGGNEQFF

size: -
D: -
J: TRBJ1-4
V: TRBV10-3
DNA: TGTGCCATCGGGGGGGCTAATGAAAAACTGTTTTTT
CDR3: CAIGGANEKLFF

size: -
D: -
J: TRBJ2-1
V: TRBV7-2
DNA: TGTGCCAGCAGCTTAGCTTCGGATAGCTCCTACAATGAGCAGTTCTTC
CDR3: CASSLASDSSYNEQFF

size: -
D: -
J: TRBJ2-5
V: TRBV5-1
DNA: TGCGCCAGCAGCTCACTCCAGACAGGCCAAGAGACCCAGTACTTC
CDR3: CASSSLQTGQETQYF

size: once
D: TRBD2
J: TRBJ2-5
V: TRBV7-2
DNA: TGTGCCAGCAGCTTAGCGTCGGGGGGGAGAGAGACCCAGTACTTC
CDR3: CASSLASGGRETQYF

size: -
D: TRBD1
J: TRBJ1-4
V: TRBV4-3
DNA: TGCGCCAGCAGCCAATCACAGGGACAGGGTAATGAAAAACTGTTTTTT
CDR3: CASSQSQGQGNEKLFF

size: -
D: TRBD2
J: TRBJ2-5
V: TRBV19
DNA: TGTGCCAGTAGTCGGACTAGGGGTGAGACCCAGTACTTC
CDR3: CASSRTRGETQYF

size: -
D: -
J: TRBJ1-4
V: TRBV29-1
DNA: TGCAGCGTTGAAGAACGGAATAATGAAAAACTGTTTTTT
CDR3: CSVEERNNEKLFF

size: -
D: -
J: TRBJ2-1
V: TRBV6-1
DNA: TGTGCCAGCAGTGAACTATGGGAGCAGTTCTTC
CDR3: CASSELWEQFF

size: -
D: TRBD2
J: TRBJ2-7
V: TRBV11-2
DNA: TGTGCCAATTCAGGTACGGGAGGTAAGTGGGACGAGCAGTACTTC
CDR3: CANSGTGGKWDEQYF

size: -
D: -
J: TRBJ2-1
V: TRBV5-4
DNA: TGTGCCAGCAGCTTGGACCTTTCGGGGTTGGATGAGCAGTTCTTC
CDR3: CASSLDLSGLDEQFF

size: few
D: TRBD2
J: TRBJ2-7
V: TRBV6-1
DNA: TGTGCCAGCAGCCCAGCGGGGAGCTCCTACGAGCAGTACTTC
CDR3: CASSPAGSSYEQYF

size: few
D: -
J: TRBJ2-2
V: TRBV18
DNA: TGTGCCAGCTCGTCGGACGGGAACACCGGGGAGCTGTTTTTT
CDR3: CASSSDGNTGELFF

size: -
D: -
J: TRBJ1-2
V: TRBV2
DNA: TGTGCCAGCAGTGAAGACGGTTTCTATGGCTACACCTTC
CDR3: CASSEDGFYGYTF

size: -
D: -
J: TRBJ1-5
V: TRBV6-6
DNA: TGTGCCAGCAGTTACTCCCAAGCTAGACAGCCCCAGCATTTT
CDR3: CASSYSQARQPQHF

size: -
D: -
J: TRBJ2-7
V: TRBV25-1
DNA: TGTGCCAGCAGTGAATTTAAGGGCGGGGTTGTCGACGAGCAGTACTTC
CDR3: CASSEFKGGVVDEQYF

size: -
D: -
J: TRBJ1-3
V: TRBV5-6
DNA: TGTGCCAGCAGCTTTACCAGCAAAGCTGGAAACACCATATATTTT
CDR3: CASSFTSKAGNTIYF

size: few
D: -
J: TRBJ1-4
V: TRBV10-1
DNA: TGCGCCAGCAGTGAGTCGGGGGTTAATGAAAAACTGTTTTTT
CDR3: CASSESGVNEKLFF

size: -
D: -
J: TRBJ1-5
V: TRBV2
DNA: TGTGCCAGCAGCTCCGCATCTAATCAGCCCCAGCATTTT
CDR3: CASSSASNQPQHF

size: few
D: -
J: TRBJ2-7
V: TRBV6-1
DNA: TGTGCCAGTCAGGGGTTCTCCTACGAGCAGTACTTC
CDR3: CASQGFSYEQYF

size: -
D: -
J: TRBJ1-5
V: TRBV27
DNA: -
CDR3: CASSSGQGQGGQPQHF

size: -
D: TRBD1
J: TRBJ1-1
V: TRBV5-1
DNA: TGCGCCAGCAGCTCACAGGGGGGCGGCACTGAAGCTTTCTTT
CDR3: CASSSQGGGTEAFF

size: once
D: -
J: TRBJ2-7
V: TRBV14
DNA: TGTGCCAGCAGCCGACAGTCCTCCTACGAGCAGTACTTC
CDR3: CASSRQSSYEQYF

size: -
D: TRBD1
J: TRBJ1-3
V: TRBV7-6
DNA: TGTGCCAGCAGCCAAGACAGGGTCGGAAACACCATATATTTT
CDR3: CASSQDRVGNTIYF